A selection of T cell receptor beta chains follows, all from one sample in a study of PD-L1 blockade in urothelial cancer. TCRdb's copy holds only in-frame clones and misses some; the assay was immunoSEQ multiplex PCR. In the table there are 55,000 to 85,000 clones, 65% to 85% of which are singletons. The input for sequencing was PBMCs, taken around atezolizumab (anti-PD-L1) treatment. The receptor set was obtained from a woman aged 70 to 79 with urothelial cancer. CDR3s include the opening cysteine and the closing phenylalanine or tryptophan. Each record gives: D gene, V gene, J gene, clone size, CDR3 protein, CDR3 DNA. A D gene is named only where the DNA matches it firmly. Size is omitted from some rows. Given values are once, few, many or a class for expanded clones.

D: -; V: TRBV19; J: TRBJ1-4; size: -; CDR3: CASYPRGGATNEKLFF; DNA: TGTGCCAGTTACCCCAGAGGGGGTGCAACTAATGAAAAACTGTTTTTT
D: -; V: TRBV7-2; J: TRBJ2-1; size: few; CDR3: CASSLPNDNEQFF; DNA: TGTGCCAGCAGCCTCCCTAACGACAATGAGCAGTTCTTC
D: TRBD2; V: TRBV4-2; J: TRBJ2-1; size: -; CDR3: CASSQELAGGRQYEQFF; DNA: TGTGCCAGCAGCCAGGAATTAGCGGGGGGGCGACAGTATGAGCAGTTCTTC
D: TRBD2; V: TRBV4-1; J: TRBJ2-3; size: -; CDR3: CASSPGWRRAGEVDTQYF; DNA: TGCGCCAGCAGCCCTGGGTGGAGACGAGCGGGAGAGGTAGATACGCAGTATTTT
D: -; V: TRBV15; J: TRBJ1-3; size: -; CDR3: CATSRDFRLGGNTIYF; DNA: TGTGCCACCAGCAGAGATTTCAGGCTGGGTGGAAACACCATATATTTT
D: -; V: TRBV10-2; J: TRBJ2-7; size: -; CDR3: CASSEGQAYEQYF; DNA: TGCGCCAGCAGTGAGGGACAAGCCTACGAGCAGTACTTC
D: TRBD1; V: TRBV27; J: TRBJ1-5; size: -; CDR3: CASSLTGGQPQHF; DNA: TGTGCCAGCAGTTTGACAGGGGGACAGCCCCAGCATTTT
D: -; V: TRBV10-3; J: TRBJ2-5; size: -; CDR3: CAIRGDGEETQYF; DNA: TGTGCCATCCGGGGAGATGGTGAAGAGACCCAGTACTTC
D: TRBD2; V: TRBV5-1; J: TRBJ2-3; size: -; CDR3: CASSLGGAGGLTDTQYF; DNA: TGCGCCAGCAGCTTGGGAGGAGCGGGGGGACTAACAGATACGCAGTATTTT
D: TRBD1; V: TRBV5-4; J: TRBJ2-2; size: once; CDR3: CASSLDRESTGELFF; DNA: TGTGCCAGCAGCTTAGACAGGGAAAGCACCGGGGAGCTGTTTTTT
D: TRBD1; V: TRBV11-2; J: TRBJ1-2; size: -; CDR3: CASSRGQGDYGYTF; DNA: TGTGCCAGCAGTCGAGGACAGGGGGACTATGGCTACACCTTC
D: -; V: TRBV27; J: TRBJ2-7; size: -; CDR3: CASSFSGLTYEQYF; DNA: TGTGCCAGCAGTTTCTCGGGACTCACCTACGAGCAGTACTTC
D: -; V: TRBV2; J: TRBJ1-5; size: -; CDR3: CASSESRTYNQPQHF; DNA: TGTGCCAGCAGTGAGTCGCGGACATACAATCAGCCCCAGCATTTT
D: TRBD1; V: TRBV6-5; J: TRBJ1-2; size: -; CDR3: CASRSPGQGDGYTF; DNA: TGTGCCAGCAGATCACCGGGACAGGGAGATGGCTACACCTTC
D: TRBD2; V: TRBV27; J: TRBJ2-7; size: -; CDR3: CASSLSGLAGGSSYEQYF; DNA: TGTGCCAGCAGTTTATCGGGCTTGGCGGGAGGGAGCTCCTACGAGCAGTACTTC
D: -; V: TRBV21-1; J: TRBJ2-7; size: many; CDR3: CASSRERGPYEQYF; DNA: TGTGCCAGCAGCAGGGAGCGGGGACCTTACGAGCAGTACTTC
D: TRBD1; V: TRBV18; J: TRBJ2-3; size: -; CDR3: CASSLGTAYTDTQYF; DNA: TGTGCCAGCTCACTCGGGACAGCGTACACAGATACGCAGTATTTT
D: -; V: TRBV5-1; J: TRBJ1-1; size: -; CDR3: CASSLSRATNTEAFF; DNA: TGCGCCAGCAGCTTGTCGAGGGCGACGAACACTGAAGCTTTCTTT
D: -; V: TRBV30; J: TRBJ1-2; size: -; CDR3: CAWSEAPNIEVCGYTF; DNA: TGTGCCTGGAGTGAGGCACCCAACATCGAGGTTTGTGGCTACACCTTC
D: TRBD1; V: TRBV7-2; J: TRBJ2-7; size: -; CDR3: CASSFGQGYEQYF; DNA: TGTGCCAGCAGCTTTGGACAGGGCTACGAGCAGTACTTC
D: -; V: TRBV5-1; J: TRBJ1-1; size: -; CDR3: CASSPTGANTEAFF; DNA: TGCGCCAGCAGCCCCACGGGAGCTAACACTGAAGCTTTCTTT
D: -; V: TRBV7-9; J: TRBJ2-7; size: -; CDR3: CASSSSLQSSYEQYF; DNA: TGTGCCAGCAGTTCAAGCCTACAGAGCTCCTACGAGCAGTACTTC
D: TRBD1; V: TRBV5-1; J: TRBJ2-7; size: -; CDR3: CASSLEGDRGQEQYF; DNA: TGCGCCAGCAGCTTGGAGGGGGACAGGGGGCAGGAGCAGTACTTC
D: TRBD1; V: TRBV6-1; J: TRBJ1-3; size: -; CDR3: CASSEQGAFSGNTIYF; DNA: TGTGCCAGCAGTGAACAGGGGGCATTCTCTGGAAACACCATATATTTT
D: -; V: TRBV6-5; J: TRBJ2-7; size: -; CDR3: CASSYEGGVVYEQYF; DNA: TGTGCCAGCAGTTATGAAGGGGGGGTTGTTTACGAGCAGTACTTC
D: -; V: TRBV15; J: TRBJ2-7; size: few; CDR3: CATSRDYRESYEQYF; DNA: TGTGCCACCAGCAGAGATTACAGGGAATCCTACGAGCAGTACTTC
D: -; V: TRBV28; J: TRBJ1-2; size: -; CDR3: CASSPPEETYGYTF; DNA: TGTGCCAGCAGTCCACCGGAGGAGACCTATGGCTACACCTTC
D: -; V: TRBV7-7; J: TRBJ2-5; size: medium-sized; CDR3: CASSLGGLGQETQYF; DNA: TGTGCCAGCAGCTTAGGCGGGTTGGGGCAAGAGACCCAGTACTTC
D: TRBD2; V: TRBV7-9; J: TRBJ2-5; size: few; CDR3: CASRELAPQETQYF; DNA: TGTGCCAGCAGAGAACTAGCGCCCCAAGAGACCCAGTACTTC
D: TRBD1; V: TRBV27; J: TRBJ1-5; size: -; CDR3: CASSSRYRTGRVENQPQHF; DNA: TGTGCCAGCAGTTCACGATACAGGACAGGGCGAGTAGAAAATCAGCCCCAGCATTTT
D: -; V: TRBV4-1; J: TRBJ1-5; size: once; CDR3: CASSLQVFNQPQHF; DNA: TGCGCCAGCAGCCTTCAGGTATTCAATCAGCCCCAGCATTTT
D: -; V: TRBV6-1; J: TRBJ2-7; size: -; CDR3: CASSEYNQYF; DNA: TGTGCCAGCAGTGAGTACAACCAGTACTTC
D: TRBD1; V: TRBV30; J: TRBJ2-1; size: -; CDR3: CAWRRDSWHEQFF; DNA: TGTGCCTGGAGGAGGGACAGTTGGCATGAGCAGTTCTTC
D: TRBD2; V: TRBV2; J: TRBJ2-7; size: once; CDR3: CARGTSGTYEQYF; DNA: TGTGCCAGAGGGACTAGCGGGACCTACGAGCAGTACTTC
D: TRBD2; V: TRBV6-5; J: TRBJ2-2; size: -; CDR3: CASSYAGGAGGELFF; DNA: TGTGCCAGCAGTTACGCGGGGGGGGCCGGAGGGGAGCTGTTTTTT
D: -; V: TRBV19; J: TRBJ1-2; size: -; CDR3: CASRDTGLFYGYTF; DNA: TGTGCCAGTAGGGACACAGGCCTCTTCTATGGCTACACCTTC
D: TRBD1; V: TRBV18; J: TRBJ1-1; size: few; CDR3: CASSPLGGKYTEAFF; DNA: TGTGCCAGCTCACCACTAGGGGGCAAGTACACTGAAGCTTTCTTT
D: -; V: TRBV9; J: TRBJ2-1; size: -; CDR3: CASSVGRNNEQFF; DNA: TGTGCCAGCAGCGTCGGCAGGAACAATGAGCAGTTCTTC
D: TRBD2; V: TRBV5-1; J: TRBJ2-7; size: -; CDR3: CASSPPTSGRGSEQYF; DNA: TGCGCCAGCAGCCCCCCGACTAGCGGGAGGGGATCCGAGCAGTACTTC
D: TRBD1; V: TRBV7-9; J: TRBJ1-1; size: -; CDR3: CASSPPGTVEAFF; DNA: TGTGCCAGCAGTCCCCCAGGGACAGTTGAAGCTTTCTTT
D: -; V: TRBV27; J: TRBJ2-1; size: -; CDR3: CASSSPGSVYNEQFF; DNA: TGTGCCAGCAGTTCCCCGGGAAGCGTCTACAATGAGCAGTTCTTC
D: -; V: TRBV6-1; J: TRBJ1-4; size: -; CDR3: CASSRQATNEKLFF; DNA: TGTGCCAGCAGTAGACAGGCAACTAATGAAAAACTGTTTTTT
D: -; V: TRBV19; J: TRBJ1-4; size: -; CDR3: CASSIPGTEKLFF; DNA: TGTGCCAGTAGTATTCCGGGAACTGAAAAACTGTTTTTT
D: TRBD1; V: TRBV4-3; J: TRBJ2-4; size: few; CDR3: CASSPGPGQGENIQYF; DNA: TGCGCCAGCAGCCCGGGACCTGGACAGGGAGAAAACATTCAGTACTTC
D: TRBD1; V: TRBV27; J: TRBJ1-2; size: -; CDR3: CASSLRLNRGLGYTF; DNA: TGTGCCAGCAGTTTAAGATTGAACAGGGGGCTTGGCTACACCTTC
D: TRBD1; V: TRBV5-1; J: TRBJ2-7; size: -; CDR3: CASSLGQGVLYEQYF; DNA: TGCGCCAGCAGCTTGGGACAGGGGGTTCTCTACGAGCAGTACTTC
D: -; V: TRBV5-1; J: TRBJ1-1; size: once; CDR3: CASSLYGVGAEAFF; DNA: TGCGCCAGCAGCTTGTATGGGGTCGGGGCTGAAGCTTTCTTT
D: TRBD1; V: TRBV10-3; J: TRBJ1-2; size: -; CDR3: CAISIGGTGGYGYTF; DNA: TGTGCCATCAGCATCGGCGGGACAGGGGGCTATGGCTACACCTTC
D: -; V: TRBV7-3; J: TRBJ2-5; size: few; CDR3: CASSPGSQETQYF; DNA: TGTGCCAGCAGCCCGGGGTCCCAAGAGACCCAGTACTTC
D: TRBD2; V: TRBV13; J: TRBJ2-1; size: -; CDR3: CASRAGTKINEQFF; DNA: TGTGCCAGCAGGGCCGGGACTAAAATTAATGAGCAGTTCTTC
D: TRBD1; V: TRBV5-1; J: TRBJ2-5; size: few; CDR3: CASTGTEWPTETQYF; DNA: TGCGCCAGCACCGGGACAGAGTGGCCGACGGAGACCCAGTACTTC
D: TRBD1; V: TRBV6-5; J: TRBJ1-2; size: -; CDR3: CASSYTGVFPDGYTF; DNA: TGTGCCAGCAGTTACACAGGGGTATTTCCCGATGGCTACACCTTC